The rows below give T cell receptor beta chains drawn from one sample of a study of blood T cell repertoires in COVID-19. Using immunoSEQ multiplex PCR, the repertoire was profiled, and TCRdb retains in-frame clones only, with some absent. Of some 250,000 clones detected, 80% to 90% appear once; the ten largest clones hold 1.9%. Sequenced sample: PBMCs or T cells enriched from blood (not recorded which). Receptors were obtained from a woman in her 50s who had recovered from COVID-19. The CDR3 runs from the conserved cysteine through the conserved F or W. Fields, in order: J gene, CDR3 length, V gene, clone size, D gene, CDR3 protein, CDR3 DNA. A D gene is named only where the DNA matches it firmly. The size entry is marked missing in some rows and otherwise reads once, few, many or a size class.

TRBJ2-1 15 TRBV7-6 NA NA CASSLSGSSYNEQFF TGTGCCAGCAGCTTAAGCGGAAGCTCCTACAATGAGCAGTTCTTC
TRBJ1-3 12 TRBV3-1/TRBV3-2 NA NA CASRSSGNTIYF TGTGCCAGCAGGAGCTCTGGAAACACCATATATTTT
TRBJ1-5 14 TRBV18 once NA CASSPETADQPQHF TGTGCCAGCTCACCCGAGACAGCTGATCAGCCCCAGCATTTT
TRBJ1-4 16 TRBV23-1 NA TRBD1 CASSQPRQGNNEKLFF TGCGCCAGCAGTCAACCTCGACAGGGAAATAATGAAAAACTGTTTTTT
TRBJ1-1 14 TRBV5-1 NA NA CASRFEVMNTEAFF TGCGCCAGCAGGTTTGAGGTCATGAACACTGAAGCTTTCTTT
TRBJ1-2 15 TRBV7-9 NA NA CASSLVGVSGYGYTF TGTGCCAGCAGCTTAGTTGGGGTTAGCGGCTATGGCTACACCTTC
TRBJ2-1 15 TRBV18 few TRBD1 CASSPNTGTGNEQFF TGTGCCAGCTCACCAAATACCGGGACAGGCAATGAGCAGTTCTTC
TRBJ2-1 15 TRBV5-4 NA TRBD2 CASSPTSGARNEQFF TGTGCCAGCAGCCCCACTAGCGGGGCGAGGAATGAGCAGTTCTTC
TRBJ2-2 19 TRBV7-9 NA TRBD2 CASSNGTSGSQANTGELFF TGTGCCAGCAGCAACGGGACTAGCGGGAGCCAAGCAAACACCGGGGAGCTGTTTTTT
TRBJ1-1 16 TRBV28 NA NA CASTSLNREMNTEAFF TGTGCCAGCACGTCCTTAAACAGGGAGATGAACACTGAAGCTTTCTTT
TRBJ1-1 15 TRBV28 NA TRBD1 CASSLYDRGNTEAFF TGTGCCAGCAGTTTATATGACAGGGGGAACACTGAAGCTTTCTTT
TRBJ1-4 11 TRBV20-1 NA NA CSAADYEKLFF TGCAGTGCGGCTGATTATGAAAAACTGTTTTTT
TRBJ1-2 12 TRBV19 NA NA CASSAGFYGYTF TGTGCCAGTAGTGCCGGGTTCTATGGCTACACCTTC
TRBJ1-3 16 TRBV5-1 NA TRBD1 CASSPKGTGGGNTIYF TGCGCCAGCAGCCCCAAAGGGACAGGAGGCGGAAACACCATATATTTT
TRBJ2-5 16 TRBV10-2 NA TRBD1 CASSDQGASGKETQYF TGCGCCAGCAGTGATCAGGGGGCCTCGGGTAAAGAGACCCAGTACTTC
TRBJ1-2 12 TRBV12-3/TRBV12-4 NA NA CASSLKGHGYTF TGTGCCAGCAGTTTAAAGGGGCATGGCTACACCTTC
TRBJ2-3 17 TRBV27 NA TRBD2 CASSLLLPGLGTDTQYF TGTGCCAGCAGTTTACTCCTCCCGGGACTAGGCACAGATACGCAGTATTTT
TRBJ2-3 16 TRBV18 few TRBD2 CASSPSLASGSDLQYF TGTGCCAGCTCACCATCTTTGGCTAGCGGGAGTGACTTGCAGTATTTT
TRBJ1-5 12 TRBV13 NA NA CASSVQGQPQHF TGTGCCAGCAGCGTACAGGGACAGCCCCAGCATTTT
TRBJ2-1 14 TRBV19 NA NA CASSEGDPYNEQFF TGTGCCAGTAGTGAGGGAGACCCCTACAATGAGCAGTTCTTC
TRBJ1-4 15 TRBV28 NA NA CASSSPGFSNEKLFF TGTGCCAGCAGTTCCCCGGGGTTTTCTAATGAAAAACTGTTTTTT
TRBJ2-3 11 TRBV7-3 NA NA CASSLRDTQYF TGTGCCAGCAGCTTGCGGGATACGCAGTATTTT
TRBJ2-1 16 TRBV28 NA TRBD1 CASSLFGQGGYNEQFF TGTGCCAGCAGTTTATTCGGACAGGGTGGGTACAATGAGCAGTTCTTC
TRBJ2-7 13 TRBV2 few NA CASSAIADYEQYF TGTGCCAGCAGTGCCATAGCCGATTACGAGCAGTACTTC
TRBJ1-2 16 TRBV30 NA TRBD1 CAWSPRTGQGDYGYTF TGTGCCTGGAGCCCACGAACGGGACAGGGCGACTATGGCTACACCTTC
TRBJ2-7 14 TRBV5-6 NA TRBD2 CASSFGGSSYEQYF TGTGCCAGCAGCTTTGGCGGGAGCTCCTACGAGCAGTACTTC
TRBJ2-3 15 TRBV19 few TRBD1 CASSIGRGRVDTQYF TGTGCCAGTAGTATCGGAAGGGGGCGCGTCGATACGCAGTATTTT
TRBJ1-6 13 TRBV19 NA NA CATESSYNSPLHF TGTGCCACAGAAAGCTCCTATAATTCACCCCTCCACTTT
TRBJ1-6 13 TRBV6-5 NA NA CATIGGPRSPLHF TGTGCCACCATAGGGGGACCGCGTTCACCCCTCCACTTT
TRBJ1-1 14 TRBV18 NA NA CASTRGGAPTEAFF TGTGCCAGCACTAGGGGGGGGGCGCCCACTGAAGCTTTCTTT
TRBJ2-2 15 TRBV2 NA NA CASSREGQRTGELFF TGTGCCAGCAGTCGGGAGGGACAGCGGACCGGGGAGCTGTTTTTT
TRBJ1-2 14 TRBV28 few TRBD1 CASSLQGARAGYTF TGTGCCAGCAGTTTGCAGGGGGCTAGGGCTGGCTACACCTTC
TRBJ2-7 14 TRBV2 NA NA CASSDFSRNYEQYF TGTGCCAGCAGTGACTTCAGCAGGAACTACGAGCAGTACTTC
TRBJ1-3 16 TRBV7-9 NA NA CASSLQAAGAGNTIYF TGTGCCAGCAGCTTACAGGCTGCGGGCGCTGGAAACACCATATATTTT
TRBJ2-3 13 TRBV7-3 NA NA CASSLNAADTQYF TGTGCCAGCAGCTTAAATGCGGCGGATACGCAGTATTTT
TRBJ1-5 15 TRBV4-1 NA NA CASSQDLPTGQPQHF TGCGCCAGCAGCCAAGATCTCCCGACGGGTCAGCCCCAGCATTTT
TRBJ1-5 16 TRBV21-1 NA NA CASSKAHPNSNQPQHF TGTGCCAGCAGCAAAGCGCACCCTAATAGCAATCAGCCCCAGCATTTT
TRBJ2-1 14 TRBV27 few NA CASSFDGPYNEQFF TGTGCCAGCAGTTTCGATGGCCCCTACAATGAGCAGTTCTTC
TRBJ1-2 11 TRBV5-1 NA NA CASSLGGGYTF TGCGCCAGCAGCTTAGGAGGTGGCTACACCTTC
TRBJ2-7 16 TRBV15 once TRBD1 CATSRAGTGPSYEQYF TGTGCCACCAGCAGGGCCGGGACAGGTCCTTCCTACGAGCAGTACTTC
TRBJ1-1 14 TRBV3-1/TRBV3-2 NA NA CASSQEMRWTEAFF TGTGCCAGCAGCCAAGAGATGAGATGGACTGAAGCTTTCTTT
TRBJ1-1 15 TRBV2 NA NA CASSESSRGNTEAFF TGTGCCAGCAGTGAATCGAGTCGGGGGAACACTGAAGCTTTCTTT
TRBJ1-4 15 TRBV28 NA NA CASSSSAGFNEKLFF TGTGCCAGCAGTTCGTCTGCAGGTTTTAATGAAAAACTGTTTTTT
TRBJ1-4 14 TRBV28 NA TRBD1 CASTWDRGGEKLFF TGTGCCAGCACCTGGGACAGGGGTGGTGAAAAACTGTTTTTT
TRBJ1-4 15 TRBV5-1 NA NA CASSLTQGWDEKLFF TGCGCCAGCAGCTTGACACAGGGATGGGATGAAAAACTGTTTTTT
TRBJ1-2 14 TRBV4-2 NA NA CASSQDRVDYGYTF TGTGCCAGCAGCCAAGACAGGGTTGACTATGGCTACACCTTC
TRBJ1-5 15 TRBV10-3 NA TRBD1 CAISELGQWNQPQHF TGTGCCATCAGTGAGTTGGGACAGTGGAATCAGCCCCAGCATTTT
TRBJ1-6 15 TRBV7-6 once NA CASSHAVFDNSPLHF TGTGCCAGCAGCCATGCAGTTTTCGATAATTCACCCCTCCACTTT
TRBJ1-1 13 TRBV29-1 NA NA CSVETVLNTEAFF TGCAGCGTGGAAACAGTTTTGAACACTGAAGCTTTCTTT
TRBJ1-2 13 TRBV6-6 NA TRBD1 CASSGTGQGSYTF TGTGCCAGCAGTGGAACGGGACAGGGCAGCTACACCTTC
TRBJ2-7 16 TRBV7-2 NA NA CASSSRGGTGAYEQYF TGTGCCAGCAGCTCCCGGGGGGGTACAGGGGCCTACGAGCAGTACTTC
TRBJ2-2 16 TRBV7-2 NA NA CASSLLGLPSTGELFF TGTGCCAGCAGCTTACTCGGACTCCCTAGTACCGGGGAGCTGTTTTTT
TRBJ2-2 21 TRBV19 NA TRBD2 CASSIDGWRKRLAEDTGELFF TGTGCCAGTAGTATAGATGGTTGGCGGAAAAGACTAGCGGAGGATACCGGGGAGCTGTTTTTT